This TCR beta chain was identified in a study of technical replicates of blood from a handful of donors. Sequencing used immunoSEQ multiplex PCR; TCRdb keeps in-frame clones, though not all of them. The repertoire consists of around 81,000 clones, with under 97% occurring once and the leading ten covering 0.36%. The sample taken for sequencing was T cells isolated from PBMCs. The receptor's source is a human donor in good health.

The CDR3 DNA follows: TGTGCCTGGAAAAGGCTAGCAACTAATGAAAAACTGTTTTTT. This translates into CAWKRLATNEKLFF. J is TRBJ1-4 and V is TRBV30, with D uncertain. Germline V gene lookup returns CDR1 GTSNPN and CDR2 SVGIG (reference sequence). V lost 4 bases to trimming and J lost 0 bases, with 9 bases between them. The CDR3 is 14 residues long.